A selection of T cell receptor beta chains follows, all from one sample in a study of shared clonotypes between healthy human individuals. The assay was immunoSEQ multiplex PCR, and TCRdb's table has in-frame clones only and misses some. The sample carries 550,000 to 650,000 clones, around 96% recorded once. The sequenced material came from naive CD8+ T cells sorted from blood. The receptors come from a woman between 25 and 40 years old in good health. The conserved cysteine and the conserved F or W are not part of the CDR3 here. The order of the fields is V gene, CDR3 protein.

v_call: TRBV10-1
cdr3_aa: ASTPAATLSGNTIY

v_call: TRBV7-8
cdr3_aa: ASSSTGRSNEKLF

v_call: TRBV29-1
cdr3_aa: SAARDRAPSRGITGTSVSYEQY

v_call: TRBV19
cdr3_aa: ASRIRDRLNTGELF

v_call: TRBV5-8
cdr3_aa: ASRPARALYEQY

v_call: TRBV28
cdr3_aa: ASSFPASGGLEDEQY

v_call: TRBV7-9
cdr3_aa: ATLRSGSTDTQY

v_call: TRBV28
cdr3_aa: ASSFQGLIPQY

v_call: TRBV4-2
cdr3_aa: ASSQGGSISYEQY

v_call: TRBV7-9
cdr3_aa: ASSPLATGELF

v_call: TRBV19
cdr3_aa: ASSKPQGDPMNTEAF

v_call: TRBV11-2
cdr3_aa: ASSLDWIGTGSYNEQF

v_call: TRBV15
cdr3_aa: ATSRGAPTSSYEQY

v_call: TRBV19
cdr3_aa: ASSAADSGYNEQF

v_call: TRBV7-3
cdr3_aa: ASSLLTSGINEQF

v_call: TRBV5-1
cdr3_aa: ARDPGLAGGPKAQF

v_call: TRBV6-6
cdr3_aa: ASSYSTGGVYEQY

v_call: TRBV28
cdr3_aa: ASSPQGFEQY

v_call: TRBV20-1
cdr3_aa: SARDGYGYT

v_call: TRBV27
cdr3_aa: ASSPYTGQSNQPQH